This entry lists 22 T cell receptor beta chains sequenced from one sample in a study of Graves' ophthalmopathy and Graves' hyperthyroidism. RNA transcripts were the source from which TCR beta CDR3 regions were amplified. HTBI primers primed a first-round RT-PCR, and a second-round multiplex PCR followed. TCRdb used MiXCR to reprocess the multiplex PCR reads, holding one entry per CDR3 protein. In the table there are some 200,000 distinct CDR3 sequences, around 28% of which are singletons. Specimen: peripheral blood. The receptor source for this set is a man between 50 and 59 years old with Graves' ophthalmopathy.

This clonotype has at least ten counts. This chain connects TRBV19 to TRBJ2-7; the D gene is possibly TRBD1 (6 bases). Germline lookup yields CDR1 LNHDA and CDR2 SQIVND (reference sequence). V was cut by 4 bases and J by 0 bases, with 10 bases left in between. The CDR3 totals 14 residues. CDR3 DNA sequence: TGTGCCAGTAGTAGGGGGCACAGCTCCTACGAGCAGTACTTC. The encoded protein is CASSRGHSSYEQYF.

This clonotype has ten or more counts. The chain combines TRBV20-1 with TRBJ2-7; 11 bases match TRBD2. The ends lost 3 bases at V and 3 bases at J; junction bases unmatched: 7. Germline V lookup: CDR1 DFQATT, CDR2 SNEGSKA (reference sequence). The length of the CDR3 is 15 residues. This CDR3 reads CSASALTSGSYEQYF. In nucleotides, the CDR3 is TGCAGTGCTAGTGCTCTTACTAGCGGGAGCTACGAGCAGTACTTC.

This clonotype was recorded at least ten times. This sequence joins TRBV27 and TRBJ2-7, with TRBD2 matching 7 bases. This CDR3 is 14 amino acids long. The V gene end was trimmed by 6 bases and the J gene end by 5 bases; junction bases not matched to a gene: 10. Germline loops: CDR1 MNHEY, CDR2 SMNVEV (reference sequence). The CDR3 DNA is TGTGCCAGCAGCTTTGCGGGAGCGAGCCACGAGCAGTACTTC. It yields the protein CASSFAGASHEQYF.

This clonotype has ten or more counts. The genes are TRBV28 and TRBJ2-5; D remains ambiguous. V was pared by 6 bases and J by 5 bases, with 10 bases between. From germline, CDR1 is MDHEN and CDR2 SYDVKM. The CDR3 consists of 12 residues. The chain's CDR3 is CASSYPKETQYF. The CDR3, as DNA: TGTGCCAGCAGCTACCCTAAGGAGACCCAGTACTTC.

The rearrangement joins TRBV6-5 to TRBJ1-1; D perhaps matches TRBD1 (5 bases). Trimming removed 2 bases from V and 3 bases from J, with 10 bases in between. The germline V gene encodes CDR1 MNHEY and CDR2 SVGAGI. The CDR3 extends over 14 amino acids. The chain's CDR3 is CASSYVGLDTEAFF. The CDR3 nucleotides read TGTGCCAGCAGTTACGTGGGGCTGGACACTGAAGCTTTCTTT.

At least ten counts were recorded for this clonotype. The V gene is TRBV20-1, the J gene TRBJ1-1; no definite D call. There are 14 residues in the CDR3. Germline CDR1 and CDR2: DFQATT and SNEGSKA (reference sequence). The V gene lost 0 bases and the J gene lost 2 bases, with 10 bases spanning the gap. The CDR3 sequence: CSARDMRANTEAFF. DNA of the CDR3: TGCAGTGCTAGAGACATGAGGGCAAACACTGAAGCTTTCTTT.

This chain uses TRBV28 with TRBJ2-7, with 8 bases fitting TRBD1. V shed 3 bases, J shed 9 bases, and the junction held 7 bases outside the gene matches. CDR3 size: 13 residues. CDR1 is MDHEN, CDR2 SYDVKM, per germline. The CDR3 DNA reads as TGTGCCAGCAGTTTCTCGCAGGGGGCCGGGCAGTACTTC. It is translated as CASSFSQGAGQYF.

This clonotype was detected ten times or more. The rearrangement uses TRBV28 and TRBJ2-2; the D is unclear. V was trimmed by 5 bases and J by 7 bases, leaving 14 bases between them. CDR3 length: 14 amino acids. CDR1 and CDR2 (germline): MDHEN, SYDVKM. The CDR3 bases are TGTGCCAGCAGTGGGTGGCCTGGAGTCGGGGAGCTGTTTTTT. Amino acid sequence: CASSGWPGVGELFF. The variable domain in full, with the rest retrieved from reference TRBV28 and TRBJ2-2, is DVKVTQSSRYLVKRTGEKVFLECVQDMDHENMFWYRQDPGLGLRLIYFSYDVKMKEKGDIPEGYSVSREKKERFSLILESASTNQTSMYLCASSGWPGVGELFFGEGSRLTVL.

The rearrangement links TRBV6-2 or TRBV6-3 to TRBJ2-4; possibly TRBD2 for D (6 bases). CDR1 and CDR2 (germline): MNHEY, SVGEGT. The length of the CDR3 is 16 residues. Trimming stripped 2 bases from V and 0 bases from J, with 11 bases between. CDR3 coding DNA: TGTGCCAGCAGTTACGGATCGGGACTAGCCAAAAACATTCAGTACTTC. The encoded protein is CASSYGSGLAKNIQYF.

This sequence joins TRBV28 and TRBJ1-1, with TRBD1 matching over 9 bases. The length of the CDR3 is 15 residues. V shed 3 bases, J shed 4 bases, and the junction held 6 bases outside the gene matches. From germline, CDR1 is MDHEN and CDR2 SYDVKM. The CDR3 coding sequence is TGTGCCAGCAGTTTCACAGGGGGCAGGAGCACTGAAGCTTTCTTT. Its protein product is CASSFTGGRSTEAFF.

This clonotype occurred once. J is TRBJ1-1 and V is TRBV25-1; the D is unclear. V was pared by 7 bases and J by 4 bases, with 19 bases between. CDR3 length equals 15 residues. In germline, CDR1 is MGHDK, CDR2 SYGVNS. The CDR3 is CASTSGGRASTEAFF. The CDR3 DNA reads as TGTGCCAGCACCTCAGGAGGGCGGGCGAGCACTGAAGCTTTCTTT. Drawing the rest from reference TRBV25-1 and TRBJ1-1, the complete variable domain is EADIYQTPRYLVIGTGKKITLECSQTMGHDKMYWYQQDPGMELHLIHYSYGVNSTEKGDLSSESTVSRIRTEHFPLTLESARPSHTSQYLCASTSGGRASTEAFFGQGTRLTVV.

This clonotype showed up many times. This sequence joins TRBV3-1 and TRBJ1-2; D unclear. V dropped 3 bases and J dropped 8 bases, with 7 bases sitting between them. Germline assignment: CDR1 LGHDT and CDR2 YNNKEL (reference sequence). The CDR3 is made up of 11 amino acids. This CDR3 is CASSHPYGYTF. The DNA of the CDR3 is TGTGCCAGCAGCCACCCCTACGGCTACACCTTC.

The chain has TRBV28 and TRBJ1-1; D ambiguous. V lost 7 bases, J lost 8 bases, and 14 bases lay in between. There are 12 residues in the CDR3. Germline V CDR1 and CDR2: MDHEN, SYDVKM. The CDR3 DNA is TGTGCCAGCAACCGAGGAAACGCCGAAGCTTTCTTT. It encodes CASNRGNAEAFF.

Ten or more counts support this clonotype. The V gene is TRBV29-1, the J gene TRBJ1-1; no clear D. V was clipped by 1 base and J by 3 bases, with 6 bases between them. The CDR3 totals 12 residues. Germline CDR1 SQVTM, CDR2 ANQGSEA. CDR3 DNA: TGCAGCGTTGAAGGGTTAGACACTGAAGCTTTCTTT. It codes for CSVEGLDTEAFF.

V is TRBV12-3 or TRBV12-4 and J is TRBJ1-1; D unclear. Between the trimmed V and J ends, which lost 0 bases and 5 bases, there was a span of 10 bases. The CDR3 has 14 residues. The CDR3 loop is CASSLARSKTEAFF. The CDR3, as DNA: TGTGCCAGCAGTTTAGCACGGAGTAAGACTGAAGCTTTCTTT.

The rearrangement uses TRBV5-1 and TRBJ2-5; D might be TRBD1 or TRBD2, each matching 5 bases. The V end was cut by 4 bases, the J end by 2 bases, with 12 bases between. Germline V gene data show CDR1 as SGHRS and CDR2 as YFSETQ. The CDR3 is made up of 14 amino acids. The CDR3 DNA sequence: TGCGCCAGCAGCACTGGGACCAATCAAGAGACCCAGTACTTC. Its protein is CASSTGTNQETQYF.

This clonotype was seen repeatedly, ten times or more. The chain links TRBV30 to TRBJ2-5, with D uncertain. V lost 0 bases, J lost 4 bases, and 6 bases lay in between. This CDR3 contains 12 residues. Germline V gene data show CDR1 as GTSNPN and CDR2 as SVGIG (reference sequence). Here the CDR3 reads CAWSVMRETQYF. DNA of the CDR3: TGTGCCTGGAGTGTGATGAGAGAGACCCAGTACTTC.

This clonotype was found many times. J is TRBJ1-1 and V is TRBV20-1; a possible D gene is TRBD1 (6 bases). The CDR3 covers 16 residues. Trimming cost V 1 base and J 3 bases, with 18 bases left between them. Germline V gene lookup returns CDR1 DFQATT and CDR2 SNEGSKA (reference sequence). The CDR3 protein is CSARVRGQGMDTEAFF. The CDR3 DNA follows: TGCAGTGCTAGAGTCCGCGGGCAGGGGATGGACACTGAAGCTTTCTTT.

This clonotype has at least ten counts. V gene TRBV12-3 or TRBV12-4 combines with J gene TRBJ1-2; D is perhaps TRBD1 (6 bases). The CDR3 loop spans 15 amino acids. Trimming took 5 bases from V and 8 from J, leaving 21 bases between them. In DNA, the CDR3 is TGTGCCAGCAGTCTGGACAGAGCCACGACTACGGGCTACACCTTC. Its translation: CASSLDRATTTGYTF.

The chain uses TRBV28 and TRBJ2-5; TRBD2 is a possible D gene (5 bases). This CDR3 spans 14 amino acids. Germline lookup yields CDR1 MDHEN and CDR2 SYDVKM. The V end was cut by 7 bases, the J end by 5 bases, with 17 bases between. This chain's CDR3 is CASNPGMGWETQYF. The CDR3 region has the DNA TGTGCCAGCAACCCGGGGATGGGGTGGGAGACCCAGTACTTC.

The CDR3 nucleotides read TGTGCCAGCAGTAATCAACAGGGTGGCTACACCTTC. Translated: CASSNQQGGYTF. V gene TRBV6-2 or TRBV6-3 combines with J gene TRBJ1-2, with D possibly being TRBD1 (6 bases). Germline V gene data show CDR1 as MNHEY and CDR2 as SVGEGT. The germline V and J ends were trimmed by 5 bases and 7 bases, with 11 bases remaining between them. The CDR3 has 12 amino acids.

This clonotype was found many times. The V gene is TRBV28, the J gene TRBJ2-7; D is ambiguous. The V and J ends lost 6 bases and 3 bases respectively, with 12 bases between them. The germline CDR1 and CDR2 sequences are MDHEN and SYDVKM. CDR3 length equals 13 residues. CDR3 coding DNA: TGTGCCAGCAGGAGGACGGTAGACTACGAGCAGTACTTC. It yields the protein CASRRTVDYEQYF.